This T cell receptor beta chain stems from a study of spatial heterogeneity in lung cancer. This clonotype has a count of ten or more. Its antigen is not identified. CDR3 size: 17 residues. V lost 4 bases, J lost 0 bases, and 10 bases stayed unmatched. Germline-derived CDR1 and CDR2 are SEHNR and FQNEAQ (reference sequence). Study-level results: Tumoral mutation counts were tracked by counts of expanded intratumoral alpha and beta TCRs.

Sample time point: sample taken at primary tumor resection. Whole RNA from tumor, nontumor lung or frozen PBMC was sequenced unsorted. TCRdb called the 5' RACE reads again in MiXCR, with one record for every CDR3 protein. The data hold some 14,000 distinct CDR3 sequences, with about 5% observed a single time. The material was lung tumor tissue, obtained at surgery. The receptor comes from a female donor with early-stage non-small cell lung cancer. The chain links TRBV7-9 to TRBJ1-2; TRBD1 matches 8 bases. The CDR3 nucleotides read TGTGCCAGCAGCTCTACCGGGACAGGAGGCCCTAACTATGGCTACACCTTC. Protein sequence: CASSSTGTGGPNYGYTF.